This TCR beta chain was profiled in a study of blood T cell repertoires in COVID-19. Turning to the study itself: Material from acute and convalescent COVID-19 was sourced from the United States, Italy and Spain. PBMCs, B-cell-depleted T cells, or T cells provided the cDNA or gDNA that made up the material.

Original data processing: How many nucleated cells were present was estimated from reference gene primer amplification. Libraries were prepared by immunoSEQ multiplex PCR; TCRdb keeps only in-frame clonotypes and omits some of them. V and J calls and clone size are as listed in that table; D and trimming were resolved from the DNA. The sample lists 40,000 or so clones; about 90% were seen once. Looked up from germline, CDR1 is MDHEN and CDR2 is SYDVKM. The CDR3 runs to 14 residues. Trimming cost V 6 bases and J 3 bases, with 14 bases left between them. The receptor was isolated from a man aged 45-60 years with active COVID-19. This chain connects TRBV28 to TRBJ1-2; D perhaps matches TRBD1 (5 bases). The material sequenced was peripheral blood. The CDR3 coding sequence is TGTGCCAGCAGGTCAGGGCCCCCAGACTATGGCTACACCTTC. It encodes CASRSGPPDYGYTF.